The 13 T cell receptor beta chains below come from one sample, sequenced in a study of spatial heterogeneity in lung cancer. Time point: sample taken at primary tumor resection. Researchers sequenced whole RNA taken from tumor, nontumor lung or frozen PBMC without sorting. TCRdb reprocessed the 5' RACE reads via MiXCR and lists one record per CDR3 protein. The data hold more than 80,000 distinct CDR3 sequences, with about 12% observed a single time. The source material was PBMCs, sampled at surgery. Receptors were obtained from a male donor with early-stage non-small cell lung cancer.

This clonotype occurred a few times. The J gene is TRBJ2-4, the V gene TRBV7-8; the match to TRBD1 covers 7 bases. This CDR3 is 14 amino acids long. Trimming took 3 bases from V and 9 from J; bases not matched to a gene: 8. Germline loops: CDR1 SGHVS, CDR2 FQNEAQ. The CDR3, as DNA: TGTGCCAGCAGCTTTGACAGGGAAGGGGGCATTCAGTACTTC. The encoded protein is CASSFDREGGIQYF.

The chain is built from TRBV25-1 and TRBJ2-7; the D gene is possibly TRBD1 (6 bases). CDR1 is MGHDK, CDR2 SYGVNS, per germline. The ends were cut back, 7 bases at V and 3 bases at J, with 25 bases in the middle. CDR3 length: 17 amino acids. The CDR3 is CASTYKGVPNFFYEQYF. In DNA, the CDR3 is TGTGCCAGCACTTACAAGGGGGTACCCAATTTCTTCTACGAGCAGTACTTC.

CDR3 protein: CASALAGGDTQYF. CDR3 bases: TGTGCTAGTGCCCTAGCGGGAGGAGATACGCAGTATTTT. V gene TRBV12-5 combines with J gene TRBJ2-3, with 11 bases lining up with TRBD2. This CDR3 region has 13 residues. CDR1 is LGHNT and CDR2 is FRNRAP in the germline V gene. V shed 7 bases, J shed 5 bases, and the junction held 2 bases outside the gene matches.

Many counts were recorded for this clonotype. The CDR3 reads CASSAGLDTQYF. The CDR3 nucleotides are TGTGCCAGCAGCGCCGGACTGGATACGCAGTATTTT. V usage is TRBV9 and J usage is TRBJ2-3; weak D call: TRBD2 (5 bases). Germline V gene sequence: CDR1 SGDLS, CDR2 YYNGEE. V was shortened by 3 bases and J by 6 bases, with 8 bases between the two germline ends. The CDR3 sequence is 12 residues long.

The chain links TRBV6-4 to TRBJ2-3; 9 positions match TRBD1. The J segment lost 6 bases and the V segment lost 2 bases, leaving 3 bases of the junction unmatched. CDR1 is MRHNA, CDR2 SNTAGT, per germline. The CDR3 is 14 amino acids. CDR3 coding DNA: TGTGCCAGCAGTGACGGGACAGGGTCTGATACGCAGTATTTT. Its translation is CASSDGTGSDTQYF.

This clonotype was recorded a few times. The chain has TRBV10-3 and TRBJ2-7; 12 nucleotides agree with TRBD2. From germline, CDR1 is ENHRY and CDR2 SYGVKD. CDR3 length: 14 amino acids. V dropped 5 bases and J dropped 4; count of bases not matched to a gene: 3. CDR3 in amino acids: CAISFGLAGYEQYF. DNA of the CDR3: TGTGCCATCAGTTTTGGACTAGCGGGATACGAGCAGTACTTC.

This chain connects TRBV24-1 to TRBJ1-6; weak D call: TRBD1 (5 bases). This CDR3 spans 14 amino acids. Trimming removed 3 bases at V and 5 bases at J, with 7 bases between. Germline loops: CDR1 KGHDR, CDR2 SFDVKD. CDR3 nucleotide sequence: TGTGCCACCAGTGATGCGGGACATAATTCACCCCTCCACTTT. Translation gives CATSDAGHNSPLHF.

This clonotype occurred many times. The chain employs TRBV6-1 and TRBJ2-1; D ambiguous. The germline V and J ends were trimmed by 1 base and 4 bases, with 11 bases remaining between them. The germline gives CDR1 MNHNS, CDR2 SASEGT. This CDR3 comprises 15 residues. The CDR3 is CASSEGWDPYNEQFF. The CDR3 bases are TGTGCCAGCAGTGAAGGCTGGGATCCTTACAATGAGCAGTTCTTC.

This clonotype was observed many times. The chain employs TRBV29-1 and TRBJ2-5; no definite D call. The germline V gene encodes CDR1 SQVTM and CDR2 ANQGSEA. V lost 4 bases to trimming and J lost 9 bases, with 15 bases between them. The CDR3 sequence is 12 residues long. CDR3 bases: TGCAGCGTTGCTCTTCCAATTGGGGCCCAGTACTTC. Protein: CSVALPIGAQYF.

This sequence joins TRBV29-1 and TRBJ2-7; D is unclear. The CDR3 runs 12 residues. Trimming took 6 bases from V and 2 from J, leaving 11 bases between them. The germline V gene encodes CDR1 SQVTM and CDR2 ANQGSEA. The CDR3 DNA reads TGCAGCGTCAAGGTTCCCGCCTACGAGCAGTACTTC. Residues: CSVKVPAYEQYF.

This rearrangement joins TRBV2 to TRBJ2-3; D unresolved. Germline-derived CDR1 and CDR2 are SNHLY and FYNNEI. The CDR3 length is 15 residues. V was clipped by 7 bases and J by 3 bases, with 17 bases between them. As DNA, the CDR3 is TGTGCCAGCACCTCCACTCCGATGGGAACAGATACGCAGTATTTT. Translating it yields CASTSTPMGTDTQYF.

This clonotype appeared many times. The CDR3 DNA is TGTGCCAGCAGCCGACAGGCTGAAAAGCCCCAGCATTTT. This translates into CASSRQAEKPQHF. The rearrangement joins TRBV13 to TRBJ1-5, with a possible D match to TRBD1 (6 bases). Trimming took 5 bases from V and 8 from J, leaving 13 bases between them. Germline CDR1 PRHDT, CDR2 FYEKMQ (reference sequence). The CDR3 totals 13 residues.

This clonotype was observed a handful of times. The J gene is TRBJ1-4, the V gene TRBV5-1; TRBD1 agrees at 8 bases. The CDR3 covers 15 residues. In germline, CDR1 is SGHRS, CDR2 YFSETQ. V lost 4 bases to trimming and J lost 8 bases; unmatched junction nucleotides: 10. CDR3 protein: CASSHTGTGEEKLFF. CDR3 DNA: TGCGCCAGCAGCCACACCGGGACAGGAGAAGAAAAACTGTTTTTT.